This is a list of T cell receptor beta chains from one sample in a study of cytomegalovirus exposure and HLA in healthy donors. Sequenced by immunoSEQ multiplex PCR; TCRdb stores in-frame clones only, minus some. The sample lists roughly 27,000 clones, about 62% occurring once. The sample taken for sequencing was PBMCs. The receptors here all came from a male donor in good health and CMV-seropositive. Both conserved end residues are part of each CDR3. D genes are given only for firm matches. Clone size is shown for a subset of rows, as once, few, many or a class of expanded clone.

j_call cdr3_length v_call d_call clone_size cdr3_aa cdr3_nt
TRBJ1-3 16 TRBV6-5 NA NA CASSFLGLSSGNTIYF TGTGCCAGCAGTTTTTTGGGACTTTCCTCTGGAAACACCATATATTTT
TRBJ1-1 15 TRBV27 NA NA CASSLTGRVAAEAFF TGTGCCAGCAGCCTCACAGGGAGGGTGGCAGCTGAAGCTTTCTTT
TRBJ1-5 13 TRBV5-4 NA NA CASSPGLTQPQHF TGTGCCAGCAGCCCCGGACTGACGCAGCCCCAGCATTTT
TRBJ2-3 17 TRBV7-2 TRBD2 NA CASSPPGLAGGTDTQYF TGTGCCAGCAGTCCCCCGGGGCTAGCGGGGGGCACAGATACGCAGTATTTT
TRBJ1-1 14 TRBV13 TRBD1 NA CASSPRGLNTEAFF TGTGCCAGCAGCCCGAGGGGGCTCAACACTGAAGCTTTCTTT
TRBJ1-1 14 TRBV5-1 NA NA CASTLGADSTEAFF TGCGCCAGCACCCTGGGGGCAGACAGCACTGAAGCTTTCTTT
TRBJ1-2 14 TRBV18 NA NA CASSPRGDKDGYTF TGTGCCAGCTCACCTAGGGGTGACAAGGATGGCTACACCTTC
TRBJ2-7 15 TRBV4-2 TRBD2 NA CASSQGSSGVYEQYF TGTGCCAGCAGCCAAGGGTCTAGCGGGGTCTACGAGCAGTACTTC
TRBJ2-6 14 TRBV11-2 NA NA CASSLSGGANVLTF TGTGCCAGCAGCTTATCAGGCGGGGCCAACGTCCTGACTTTC
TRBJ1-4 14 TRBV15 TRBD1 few CATSSGTENEKLFF TGTGCCACCAGCAGCGGGACAGAAAATGAAAAACTGTTTTTT